Sequencing of this TCR beta chain was carried out in a study of spatial heterogeneity in lung cancer. For the study at large: A consistent excess of beta-chain over alpha-chain sequences was detected. The study observed each unique TCR and UMI combination more than ten times on average in raw reads.

By share of the sample, this clonotype is medium-sized. The antigen remains unidentified. Stated time point: sample taken at primary tumor resection. The length of the CDR3 is 14 residues. V was clipped by 3 bases and J by 2 bases, with 10 bases between them. From germline, CDR1 is SGDLS and CDR2 YYNGEE. Findings and limits, study-wide: Expanded intratumoral alpha and beta TCR counts tracked tumor mutation counts.

TCRdb reprocessed the 5' RACE reads with MiXCR, giving one entry per CDR3 protein. Among more than 5,000 distinct CDR3 sequences, around 7.7% were seen once, and the ten largest hold about 30%. The input for sequencing was lung tumor tissue, taken at surgery. The chain couples TRBV9 to TRBJ2-3; D uncertain. The TCR originated in a female donor with early-stage non-small cell lung cancer. CDR3 coding DNA: TGTGCCAGCAGCGGCCCCATCCCCACAGATACGCAGTATTTT. Protein sequence: CASSGPIPTDTQYF.